This is a list of T cell receptor beta chains from one sample in a study of T-cell reconstitution after alpha-beta-depleted transplantation in children. TCRdb reprocessed the PCR reads with MiXCR, giving one entry per CDR3 protein. The data show about a million distinct CDR3 sequences, with roughly 29% seen just once and 28% held by the top ten. Sequences were derived from PBMCs, mostly from graft donor cells, sampled 360 days after TCRalphabeta/CD19-depleted stem cell transplant. All receptors derive from a boy in the first two years of life who had a stem cell transplant for SCID, so the T cells may come from the graft donor. Both conserved end residues are part of each CDR3. Each record gives: CDR3 length, J gene, clone size, V gene, D gene, CDR3 protein, CDR3 DNA. The D gene is left open where the match is weak. Part of the rows lack a size; the others show once, few, many or a class for expanded clones.

15	TRBJ2-5	NA	TRBV15	TRBD2	CATRSRGGSKETQYF	TGTGCCACCAGGTCCCGGGGGGGTTCGAAAGAGACCCAGTACTTC
12	TRBJ2-1	few	TRBV12-5	NA	CASGSYYNEQFF	TGTGCTAGTGGTTCCTACTACAATGAGCAGTTCTTC
12	TRBJ2-1	NA	TRBV9	NA	CASSVLGDEQFF	TGTGCCAGCAGCGTGCTCGGGGATGAGCAGTTCTTC
13	TRBJ2-7	NA	TRBV27	TRBD1	CASSYRGRTEQYF	TGTGCCAGCAGTTACAGGGGGCGGACCGAGCAGTACTTC
17	TRBJ2-1	few	TRBV4-2	NA	CASSQEGARSSYNEQFF	TGTGCCAGCAGCCAAGAGGGGGCCAGGAGCTCCTACAATGAGCAGTTCTTC
15	TRBJ1-2	NA	TRBV6-1	NA	CASRKAYQPDYGYTF	TGTGCCAGCAGAAAGGCGTACCAGCCCGACTATGGCTACACCTTC
13	TRBJ2-3	few	TRBV12-3/TRBV12-4	NA	CASSETDTDTQYF	TGTGCCAGCAGTGAGACGGACACAGATACGCAGTATTTT
16	TRBJ2-7	NA	TRBV7-8	TRBD2	CASSNQRGGLTSEQYF	TGTGCCAGCAGCAACCAGCGGGGGGGCCTAACAAGCGAGCAGTACTTC
13	TRBJ1-1	few	TRBV20-1	NA	CSARGRLDTEAFF	TGCAGTGCTAGAGGACGTTTGGACACTGAAGCTTTCTTT
12	TRBJ2-7	many	TRBV28	NA	CASSLAKYEQYF	TGTGCCAGCAGTTTGGCCAAGTACGAGCAGTACTTC
13	TRBJ2-1	NA	TRBV7-9	NA	CASSLRGIDEQFF	TGTGCCAGCAGCTTACGGGGGATAGATGAGCAGTTCTTC
14	TRBJ2-1	NA	TRBV7-8	NA	CASTLRNGYNEQFF	TGTGCCAGCACCTTAAGAAACGGGTACAATGAGCAGTTCTTC
16	TRBJ2-5	once	TRBV7-8	NA	CASSLVALRVQETQYF	TGTGCCAGCAGCTTAGTCGCCCTGAGGGTCCAAGAGACCCAGTACTTC
15	TRBJ2-5	few	TRBV5-6	TRBD1	CASSFPGQGRITQYF	TGTGCCAGCAGCTTCCCGGGACAGGGGAGGATTACCCAGTACTTC
17	TRBJ1-1	NA	TRBV4-1	NA	CASSQSHRVSVNTEAFF	TGCGCCAGCAGCCAATCCCACAGGGTGTCGGTGAACACTGAAGCTTTCTTT
14	TRBJ1-4	NA	TRBV15	NA	CATSKETINEKLFF	TGTGCCACCAGCAAAGAAACCATTAATGAAAAACTGTTTTTT
13	TRBJ1-2	once	TRBV20-1	NA	CSASPEGSYGYTF	TGCAGTGCCAGCCCGGAGGGCAGCTATGGCTACACCTTC
15	TRBJ2-1	once	TRBV7-3	TRBD2	CASSLSLGGGSEQFF	TGTGCCAGCAGCTTAAGTCTCGGCGGGGGGTCTGAGCAGTTCTTC
13	TRBJ1-1	NA	TRBV18	NA	CASSPGDSTEAFF	TGTGCCAGCTCACCCGGAGATAGCACTGAAGCTTTCTTT
15	TRBJ1-6	NA	TRBV7-9	NA	CASSLARGYNSPLHF	TGTGCCAGCAGCTTAGCGAGAGGCTATAATTCACCCCTCCACTTT
15	TRBJ2-7	NA	TRBV18	NA	CASSPADRAFYEQYF	TGTGCCAGCTCACCAGCGGATAGGGCTTTCTACGAGCAGTACTTC
14	TRBJ1-1	few	TRBV20-1	TRBD1	CSALDRGPYTEAFF	TGCAGTGCCCTAGACAGGGGGCCATATACTGAAGCTTTCTTT
16	TRBJ1-1	NA	TRBV5-1	TRBD1	CASSLWGTVMNTEAFF	TGCGCCAGCAGCTTGTGGGGGACAGTCATGAACACTGAAGCTTTCTTT
16	TRBJ1-1	NA	TRBV11-2	NA	CASSLYVRVGNTEAFF	TGTGCCAGCAGCTTATATGTTCGGGTGGGGAACACTGAAGCTTTCTTT
13	TRBJ1-5	NA	TRBV29-1	NA	CSVGGGGNQPQHF	TGCAGCGTTGGGGGTGGGGGCAATCAGCCCCAGCATTTT
17	TRBJ2-2	few	TRBV5-6	NA	CASSLELRDLNTGELFF	TGTGCCAGCAGCTTGGAATTACGGGACCTGAACACCGGGGAGCTGTTTTTT
13	TRBJ2-1	NA	TRBV7-6	TRBD2	CASRKRGANEQFF	TGTGCCAGCAGGAAGCGGGGGGCGAATGAGCAGTTCTTC
13	TRBJ2-5	NA	TRBV20-1	NA	CSARGADQETQYF	TGCAGTGCTAGAGGGGCAGACCAAGAGACCCAGTACTTC
17	TRBJ2-2	few	TRBV4-2	TRBD2	CASSQQTGGANTGELFF	TGTGCCAGCAGCCAGCAAACCGGGGGGGCGAACACCGGGGAGCTGTTTTTT
14	TRBJ2-3	many	TRBV29-1	TRBD1	CSVNGQGNTDTQYF	TGCAGCGTCAATGGACAGGGTAACACAGATACGCAGTATTTT
16	TRBJ1-3	few	TRBV28	NA	CASSLNSESSGNTIYF	TGTGCCAGCAGTTTAAACAGCGAGAGCTCTGGAAACACCATATATTTT
10	TRBJ2-1	many	TRBV12-3/TRBV12-4	NA	CASSLGVQFF	TGTGCCAGCAGTTTAGGGGTGCAGTTCTTC
11	TRBJ2-7	many	TRBV20-1	NA	CSARLAYEQYF	TGCAGTGCTAGACTGGCATACGAGCAGTACTTC
13	TRBJ2-1	NA	TRBV28	NA	CASSFWQGGEQFF	TGTGCCAGCAGTTTCTGGCAGGGGGGTGAGCAGTTCTTC
13	TRBJ2-5	many	TRBV7-8	NA	CASSPGFQETQYF	TGTGCCAGCAGCCCGGGATTCCAAGAGACCCAGTACTTC
15	TRBJ2-3	NA	TRBV12-3/TRBV12-4	TRBD2	CASSARGGAADTQYF	TGTGCCAGCAGTGCTCGCGGGGGGGCCGCAGATACGCAGTATTTT
19	TRBJ2-1	few	TRBV19	TRBD2	CASSGGRLAGMSSYNEQFF	TGTGCCAGTAGTGGGGGGAGACTAGCGGGGATGAGCTCCTACAATGAGCAGTTCTTC
16	TRBJ2-6	few	TRBV12-3/TRBV12-4	NA	CASSSPTKSGANVLTF	TGTGCCAGCAGTTCCCCCACCAAATCTGGGGCCAACGTCCTGACTTTC
15	TRBJ2-5	NA	TRBV27	TRBD2	CASSHLAGGEETQYF	TGTGCCAGCAGTCACTTAGCGGGGGGGGAAGAGACCCAGTACTTC